Listed here are 9 T cell receptor beta chains from one sample, sequenced in a study of spatial heterogeneity in lung cancer. Study findings and constraints: Expanded alpha and beta TCR counts within tumors tracked tumor mutation counts.

Time point here: sample taken at primary tumor resection. One entry per CDR3 protein results from TCRdb running MiXCR on the 5' RACE reads. The sample has around 23,000 distinct CDR3 sequences, 5% to 7% seen once. For these TCRs, the target antigens are not known. Sequences were derived from lung tumor tissue, sampled at surgery. The origin of the receptors is a male donor with early-stage non-small cell lung cancer.

This clonotype was recorded many times. This chain joins TRBV27 and TRBJ1-4; 7 bases match TRBD1. The CDR3 sequence is 16 residues long. The V segment lost 5 bases and the J segment 3 bases; nucleotides outside the gene matches: 9. Germline V CDR1 and CDR2: MNHEY, SMNVEV (reference sequence). As DNA, the CDR3 is TGTGCCAGCAGTCCTCAGGGGACAGAAGCTAATGAAAAACTGTTTTTT. Amino acids: CASSPQGTEANEKLFF.

This clonotype was counted ten times or more. The V call is TRBV9, the J call TRBJ2-3; TRBD2 matches at 7 bases. V shed 5 bases and J 7 bases; nucleotides not matched to a gene: 7. CDR3 length: 13 residues. CDR1 and CDR2 from the germline V gene are SGDLS and YYNGEE. CDR3 bases: TGTGCCAGCAGGCCTACTAGCGAGAATACGCAGTATTTT. Translating it yields CASRPTSENTQYF.

This clonotype was counted many times. The rearrangement uses TRBV5-1 and TRBJ2-2; possible D gene TRBD1, 6 bases. V was shortened by 8 bases and J by 6 bases, with 8 bases between the two germline ends. The CDR3 sequence is 11 residues long. From germline, CDR1 is SGHRS and CDR2 YFSETQ. The CDR3 DNA is TGCGCCAGTCACAGGGCCGGGGAGCTGTTTTTT. Its translation: CASHRAGELFF. The whole variable domain, filled in from reference TRBV5-1 and TRBJ2-2, reads KAGVTQTPRYLIKTRGQQVTLSCSPISGHRSVSWYQQTPGQGLQFLFEYFSETQRNKGNFPGRFSGRQFSNSRSEMNVSTLELGDSALYLCASHRAGELFFGEGSRLTVL.

This clonotype was counted many times. The chain joins TRBV6-5 to TRBJ2-1; D remains unclear. CDR1 is MNHEY, CDR2 SVGAGI, per germline. Trimming stripped 2 bases from V and 5 bases from J, with 10 bases between. The CDR3 loop spans 14 amino acids. The CDR3: CASSYTRANNEQFF. The CDR3 coding sequence is TGTGCCAGCAGTTACACCCGGGCGAACAATGAGCAGTTCTTC.

This clonotype was seen repeatedly, ten times or more. The chain employs TRBV7-9 and TRBJ2-7, with D possibly matching TRBD1 (5 bases). V was cut by 0 bases and J by 5 bases, with 14 bases left in between. Germline V gene data show CDR1 as SEHNR and CDR2 as FQNEAQ (reference sequence). The CDR3 runs to 15 residues. The CDR3 DNA reads as TGTGCCAGCAGCTTAGCCCAGGGAAGCGTTAACGAGCAGTACTTC. This translates into CASSLAQGSVNEQYF.

This clonotype has ten or more counts. The rearrangement links TRBV6-6 to TRBJ2-1; D unresolved. CDR3 size: 13 residues. Germline CDR1 MNHNY, CDR2 SVGAGI (reference sequence). V was clipped by 6 bases and J by 3 bases, with 9 bases between them. CDR3 sequence reads: CASSLLDYNEQFF. The CDR3 DNA sequence: TGTGCCAGCAGCCTACTGGACTACAATGAGCAGTTCTTC.

The V and J genes are TRBV7-8 and TRBJ1-6; the D gene is possibly TRBD1 (5 bases). The V end lost 4 bases, the J end lost 5 bases, and 15 bases lay between the germline ends. This CDR3 spans 16 amino acids. CDR1 is SGHVS and CDR2 is FQNEAQ in the germline V gene. CDR3 bases: TGTGCCAGCAGCTCATCCGGGACGGAAAATAATTCACCCCTCCACTTT. Protein product: CASSSSGTENNSPLHF.

The count of this clonotype is one. The chain links TRBV7-3 to TRBJ2-5; no firm D call. The CDR3 spans 13 residues. The V end lost 5 bases, the J end lost 5 bases, and 12 bases lay between the germline ends. CDR1 is SGHTA and CDR2 is FQGTGA in the germline V gene. The CDR3 DNA is TGTGCCAGCAGCCCGATGAGGTCGGAGACCCAGTACTTC. Its protein product is CASSPMRSETQYF.

This clonotype was seen many times. The chain couples TRBV7-2 to TRBJ1-2; D not resolved. V was trimmed by 5 bases and J by 8 bases, leaving 21 bases between them. The CDR3 length is 15 residues. Per germline, CDR1 SGHTA and CDR2 FQGNSA. CDR3 sequence: CASSPQLQKSGGYTF. The CDR3 region has the DNA TGTGCCAGCAGCCCACAATTACAGAAATCAGGCGGCTACACCTTC.